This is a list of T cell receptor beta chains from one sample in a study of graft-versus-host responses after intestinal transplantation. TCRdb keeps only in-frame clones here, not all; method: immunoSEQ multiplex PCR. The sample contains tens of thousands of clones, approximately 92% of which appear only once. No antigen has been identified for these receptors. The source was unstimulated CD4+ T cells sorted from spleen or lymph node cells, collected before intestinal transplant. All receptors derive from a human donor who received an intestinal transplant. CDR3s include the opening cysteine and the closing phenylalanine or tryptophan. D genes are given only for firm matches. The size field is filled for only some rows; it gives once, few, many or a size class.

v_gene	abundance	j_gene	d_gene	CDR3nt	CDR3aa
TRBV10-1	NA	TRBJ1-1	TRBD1	TGCGCCAGCAGTGAGCAGGGGGGCACTGAAGCTTTCTTT	CASSEQGGTEAFF
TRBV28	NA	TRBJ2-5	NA	TGTGCCAGCAGTTTCCCAGGGGCTCGGCAAGAGACCCAGTACTTC	CASSFPGARQETQYF
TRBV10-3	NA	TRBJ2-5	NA	TGTGCCCCCGGTCAGGGTCTGGAAGAGACCCAGTACTTC	CAPGQGLEETQYF
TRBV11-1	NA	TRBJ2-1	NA	TGTGCCAGCAGCTCACGCCACGAGAGAACCGGGACAGAGCAGTTCTTC	CASSSRHERTGTEQFF
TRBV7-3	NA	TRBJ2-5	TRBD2	TGTGCCAGCAGCCCTAGCGGGAGTAGAGAGACCCAGTACTTC	CASSPSGSRETQYF
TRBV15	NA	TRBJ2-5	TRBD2	TGTGCCACCAGCAGGACCCCGGGACTAGAATTAGAGACCCAGTACTTC	CATSRTPGLELETQYF
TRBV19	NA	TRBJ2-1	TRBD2	TGTGCCAGTAGTAGGATGACTAGCTTATACAATGAGCAGTTCTTC	CASSRMTSLYNEQFF
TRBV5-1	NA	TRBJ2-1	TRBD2	TGCGCCAGCAGCTCAGGACTAGCGAACGCCTACAATGAGCAGTTCTTC	CASSSGLANAYNEQFF
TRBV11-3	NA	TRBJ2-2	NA	TGTGCCAGCAGCTTAGACAGATACACCGGGGAGCTGTTTTTT	CASSLDRYTGELFF
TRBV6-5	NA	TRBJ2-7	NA	TGTGCCACCCAGAGTGGGGACGAGCAGTACTTC	CATQSGDEQYF
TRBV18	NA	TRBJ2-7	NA	TGTGCCAGCTCACCACCAGGGTCCTACGAGCAGTACTTC	CASSPPGSYEQYF
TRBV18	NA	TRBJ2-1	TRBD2	TGTGCCAGCTCACCTGGGACTAGCGGGAGTTTCCATGAGCAGTTCTTC	CASSPGTSGSFHEQFF
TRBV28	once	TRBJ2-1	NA	TGTGCCAGCAGTTTCAGTGTTCCGGCTCAGCAGTTCTTC	CASSFSVPAQQFF
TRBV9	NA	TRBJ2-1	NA	TGTGCCAGCAGCAATGGGACTCCCGGAATCACCCACAATGAGCAGTTCTTC	CASSNGTPGITHNEQFF
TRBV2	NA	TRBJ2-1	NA	TGTGCCAGCATGAGGAGCTCCTACAATGAGCAGTTCTTC	CASMRSSYNEQFF
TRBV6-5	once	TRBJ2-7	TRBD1	TGTGCCAGCAGTTACGGGGACAGCTCCTACGAGCAGTACTTC	CASSYGDSSYEQYF
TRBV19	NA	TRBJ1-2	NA	TGTGCCAGTAGTCTCGGATTGGGGGCAGGGCTGGATGGCTACACCTTC	CASSLGLGAGLDGYTF
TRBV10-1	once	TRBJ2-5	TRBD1	TGCGCCAGCAGCCAGGGGGTCGAAGAGACCCAGTACTTC	CASSQGVEETQYF
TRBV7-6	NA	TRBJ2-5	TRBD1	TGTGCCAGCAGCTTGGGACAGGGGAAGACCCAGTACTTC	CASSLGQGKTQYF
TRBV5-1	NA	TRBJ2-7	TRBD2	TGCGCCAGCAGGAAACTAGCGGAGTCAGAGCAGTACTTC	CASRKLAESEQYF
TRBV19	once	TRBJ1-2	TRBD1	TGTGCCAGTAGTATAGGACAGGGGTTCTATGGCTACACCTTC	CASSIGQGFYGYTF
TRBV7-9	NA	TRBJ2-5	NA	TGTGCCAGCAGCTTAAGCGCAATAGGAAGAGAGACCCAGTACTTC	CASSLSAIGRETQYF
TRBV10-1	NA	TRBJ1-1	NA	TGCGCCAGCAGTGTTGGAGGGGTCACTGAAGCTTTCTTT	CASSVGGVTEAFF
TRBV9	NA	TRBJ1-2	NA	TGTGCCAGCAGCGACCGATCGACAGGAGTGTTCTATGGCTACACCTTC	CASSDRSTGVFYGYTF
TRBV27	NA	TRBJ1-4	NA	TGTGCCAGCAGTGCAACCCCCTACGAAAAACTGTTTTTT	CASSATPYEKLFF